One sample yielded the 25 T cell receptor beta chains listed below, sequenced in a study of T cell clonotyping in hematopoietic cell transplantation. Using immunoSEQ multiplex PCR, the repertoire was profiled, and TCRdb retains in-frame clones only, with some absent. The sample has about 7,100 clones, about 90% seen once. Time point noted: recipient sample about 28 days before transplant, after cytoreduction. The sequenced sample was peripheral blood mononuclear cells, obtained before stem cell transplant. The receptors were gathered from a young man with acute myeloid leukemia. Some clones in this sample may be carry-over from other donors' samples.

V is TRBV27 and J is TRBJ1-1; D uncertain. CDR1 MNHEY and CDR2 SMNVEV come from the germline V gene (reference sequence). The V gene lost 3 bases and the J gene lost 8 bases, with 13 bases spanning the gap. The CDR3 length is 13 residues. Here the CDR3 DNA reads TGTGCCAGCAGTTTGGAACGGAGCGTAGAAGCTTTCTTT. As protein: CASSLERSVEAFF.

A single count supports this clone. V is TRBV27 and J is TRBJ1-2; D gene uncertain. The CDR3 has 11 amino acids. The ends were cut back, 5 bases at V and 4 bases at J, with 5 bases in the middle. Looked up from germline, CDR1 is MNHEY and CDR2 is SMNVEV (reference sequence). The CDR3 here is CASSHGYGYTF. In DNA form, the CDR3 reads TGTGCCAGCAGTCATGGCTATGGCTACACCTTC.

The rearrangement links TRBV29-1 to TRBJ2-5; D is undetermined. CDR3 length: 13 amino acids. The germline V and J ends were trimmed by 4 bases and 3 bases, with 12 bases remaining between them. CDR1 is SQVTM and CDR2 is ANQGSEA in the germline V gene. CDR3 nucleotide sequence: TGCAGCGTTGCTGTCTACTCCGAAGAGACCCAGTACTTC. Residues: CSVAVYSEETQYF.

This chain connects TRBV4-3 to TRBJ1-2, with 7 bases identical to TRBD1. V was pared by 0 bases and J by 7 bases, with 8 bases of the junction left unmatched. The CDR3 covers 15 residues. CDR1 is LGHNA, CDR2 YSLEER, per germline. As DNA, the CDR3 is TGCGCCAGCAGCCAAGATCCGAGACAGGGCTTTGGCTACACCTTC. This encodes CASSQDPRQGFGYTF.

The genes are TRBV5-4 and TRBJ2-1; D is unresolved. The CDR3 extends over 14 amino acids. The germline V and J ends were trimmed by 7 bases and 0 bases, with 11 bases remaining between them. The germline V gene has CDR1 SGHNT and CDR2 YYREEE (reference sequence). The CDR3 region has the DNA TGTGCCAGCCCGGCTCGGCCCTCCTACAATGAGCAGTTCTTC. It codes for CASPARPSYNEQFF.

In this sample, this clone turned up once. The V call is TRBV30, the J call TRBJ1-6, with D tentatively TRBD1 (5 bases). This CDR3 comprises 15 residues. Germline lookup yields CDR1 GTSNPN and CDR2 SVGIG (reference sequence). Trimming removed 0 bases from V and 7 bases from J, with 13 bases in between. CDR3 loop: CAWSVVYGDNSPLHF. CDR3 DNA: TGTGCCTGGAGTGTAGTCTATGGGGACAATTCACCCCTCCACTTT.

The rearrangement links TRBV11-3 to TRBJ1-4; no firm D call. The CDR3 is 19 amino acids. CDR1 and CDR2 from the germline V gene are SGHNT and YENEEA. V was pared by 4 bases and J by 3 bases, with 24 bases between. The CDR3 here is CASSSLPRRDKVSNEKLFF. The CDR3 coding sequence is TGTGCCAGCAGCTCCCTCCCCAGGAGGGATAAGGTGTCTAATGAAAAACTGTTTTTT.

Concerning this clone: Its ends do not fully match the called genes, so a read error is possible. This chain joins TRBV7-7 and TRBJ2-3; 8 bases are a match to TRBD1. The CDR3 is 16 residues long. Germline values: CDR1 SSHAT, CDR2 FNYEAQ (reference sequence). CDR3 amino acids: CASSLGPGGDGDTQYF. In DNA, the CDR3 is TGTGCTAGCAGTTTAGGGCCAGGGGGCGACGGAGATACGCAGTATTTT.

This clone came up once. The V and J genes are TRBV9 and TRBJ2-7, with D perhaps TRBD2 (5 bases). Germline loops: CDR1 SGDLS, CDR2 YYNGEE. The CDR3 consists of 13 residues. V dropped 3 bases and J dropped 6 bases, with 13 bases sitting between them. CDR3 coding DNA: TGTGCCAGCAGCGACGAACTTGGGAGCGAGCAGTACTTC. Amino acids: CASSDELGSEQYF.

V gene TRBV6-1 combines with J gene TRBJ2-7; D call uncertain. The germline gives CDR1 MNHNS, CDR2 SASEGT. Trimming cost V 9 bases and J 6 bases, with 18 bases left between them. The CDR3 consists of 13 residues. The CDR3 coding sequence is TGTGCCAGAGGCAGCGCCCTTTTCGGCGAGCAGTACTTC. Protein sequence: CARGSALFGEQYF.

The gene calls are TRBV25-1 and TRBJ1-4; TRBD1 matches 9 bases. Germline values: CDR1 MGHDK, CDR2 SYGVNS. After removal of 4 bases from V and 10 bases from J, the junction contained 7 bases not matched to a gene. The CDR3 runs 14 residues. The CDR3 region is CASSVTGGAGKLFF. The DNA for the CDR3 is TGTGCCAGCAGTGTGACAGGGGGGGCTGGAAAACTGTTTTTT. Together with reference TRBV25-1 and TRBJ1-4, the CDR3 gives the full variable domain: EADIYQTPRYLVIGTGKKITLECSQTMGHDKMYWYQQDPGMELHLIHYSYGVNSTEKGDLSSESTVSRIRTEHFPLTLESARPSHTSQYLCASSVTGGAGKLFFGSGTQLSVL.

The chain uses TRBV5-6 and TRBJ2-1, with D tentatively TRBD2 (6 bases). Per germline, CDR1 SGHDT and CDR2 YYEEEE. The CDR3 sequence is 14 residues long. V lost 0 bases and J lost 7, with 11 bases in between. The CDR3 nucleotides read TGTGCCAGCAGCTTGGGGCTAGCGAGTAATGAGCAGTTCTTC. Amino acid sequence: CASSLGLASNEQFF.

The chain uses TRBV29-1 and TRBJ2-7, with a possible D match to TRBD1 (5 bases). Germline V gives CDR1 SQVTM, CDR2 ANQGSEA. The CDR3 is 13 amino acids. V was shortened by 5 bases and J by 5 bases, with 16 bases between the two germline ends. The CDR3 nucleotides read TGCAGCGTTATTGACAGTCGGAGAAACGAGCAGTACTTC. Its translation: CSVIDSRRNEQYF.

The V and J genes are TRBV6-5 and TRBJ2-7, with TRBD2 identical over 8 bases. From germline, CDR1 is MNHEY and CDR2 SVGAGI. J was trimmed by 7 bases and V by 6 bases; bases with no gene match: 8. This CDR3 has 13 amino acids. The CDR3 nucleotides are TGTGCCAGCAGAGCCCGCCGGGAGGGAGAGCAGTACTTC. Translation gives CASRARREGEQYF.

This clone was counted once. This chain uses TRBV11-3 with TRBJ2-7; 8 bases are a match to TRBD1. V was pared by 5 bases and J by 3 bases, with 12 bases of the junction left unmatched. Germline CDR1 reads SGHNT; CDR2 reads YENEEA. CDR3 size: 16 residues. The CDR3: CASSPAFGDRNYEQYF. The DNA of the CDR3 is TGTGCCAGCAGCCCCGCTTTCGGGGACAGGAACTACGAGCAGTACTTC.

The chain couples TRBV2 to TRBJ1-5; no definite D call. V was pared by 5 bases and J by 0 bases, with 14 bases between. Germline lookup yields CDR1 SNHLY and CDR2 FYNNEI. The CDR3 covers 16 residues. CDR3 nucleotide sequence: TGTGCCAGCAGTCCTCACCCTGGGGATAGCAATCAGCCCCAGCATTTT. This sequence encodes CASSPHPGDSNQPQHF.

The rearrangement joins TRBV9 to TRBJ2-3; possible D gene TRBD1, 5 bases. The CDR3 length is 14 residues. V was cut by 0 bases and J by 4 bases, with 9 bases left in between. Germline assignment: CDR1 SGDLS and CDR2 YYNGEE. In DNA form, the CDR3 reads TGTGCCAGCAGCGTAGCCCAGGGCGCAGATACGCAGTATTTT. It translates to CASSVAQGADTQYF.

The chain joins TRBV9 to TRBJ2-1; tentatively, D is TRBD1 (6 bases). The V end lost 0 bases, the J end lost 3 bases, and 19 bases lay between the germline ends. CDR3 size: 18 residues. Germline V gene data show CDR1 as SGDLS and CDR2 as YYNGEE. In DNA form, the CDR3 reads TGTGCCAGCAGCGTAGAGGGGGTTCTAAGCGGAGTCTACAATGAGCAGTTCTTC. It is translated as CASSVEGVLSGVYNEQFF.

The sample holds one count of this clone. This chain joins TRBV27 and TRBJ2-6; the D is unclear. The V gene lost 5 bases and the J gene lost 3 bases, with 8 bases spanning the gap. This CDR3 has 14 amino acids. Looked up from germline, CDR1 is MNHEY and CDR2 is SMNVEV (reference sequence). Here the CDR3 reads CASSLHIGANVLTF. CDR3 nucleotides: TGTGCCAGCAGTCTACATATTGGGGCCAACGTCCTGACTTTC.

This clone was counted only a few times. The chain uses TRBV29-1 and TRBJ2-7; the match to TRBD1 covers 9 bases. From germline, CDR1 is SQVTM and CDR2 ANQGSEA. Trimming cost V 4 bases and J 6 bases; bases outside gene matches: 4. The CDR3 has 12 amino acids. In nucleotides, the CDR3 is TGCAGCGTTGCCGGGACAGGGATCGAGCAGTACTTC. Encoded protein: CSVAGTGIEQYF.

V is TRBV7-6 and J is TRBJ2-3; the D gene is possibly TRBD1 (6 bases). In germline, CDR1 is SGHVS, CDR2 FNYEAQ. The germline V and J ends were trimmed by 5 bases and 0 bases, with 15 bases remaining between them. This CDR3 has 16 residues. The CDR3 sequence: CASSIGTRESTDTQYF. The CDR3 DNA follows: TGTGCCAGCAGCATCGGGACAAGAGAGAGCACAGATACGCAGTATTTT.

The rearrangement links TRBV30 to TRBJ2-3; maybe TRBD1 (6 bases). Germline V gives CDR1 GTSNPN, CDR2 SVGIG (reference sequence). This CDR3 has 13 amino acids. V was cut by 2 bases and J by 2 bases, with 8 bases left in between. The CDR3 region is CAWSTGTTDTQYF. The CDR3 DNA reads TGTGCCTGGAGTACAGGGACCACAGATACGCAGTATTTT. Looking up the rest from reference TRBV30 and TRBJ2-3 gives the full variable domain: SQTIHQWPATLVQPVGSPLSLECTVEGTSNPNLYWYRQAAGRGLQLLFYSVGIGQISSEVPQNLSASRPQDRQFILSSKKLLLSDSGFYLCAWSTGTTDTQYFGPGTRLTVL.

The chain combines TRBV5-6 with TRBJ1-2; D is undetermined. This CDR3 has 12 residues. Per germline, CDR1 SGHDT and CDR2 YYEEEE. V shed 4 bases and J shed 7 bases, with 11 bases lying between them. The CDR3 DNA follows: TGTGCCAGCAGCCATCAGGATCGTGGCTACACCTTC. Translation gives CASSHQDRGYTF.

The CDR3 region has the DNA TGTGCCAGCAGCTTAGTGGGTAGTAGCGGAACCTACGAGCAGTACTTC. It codes for CASSLVGSSGTYEQYF. V gene TRBV11-2 combines with J gene TRBJ2-7; tentatively, D is TRBD2 (6 bases). The CDR3 length is 16 residues. The V gene's germline CDR1 is SGHAT and CDR2 FQNNGV. The V end was cut by 1 base, the J end by 2 bases, with 15 bases between.

Only one count was recorded for this clone. The rearrangement joins TRBV7-8 to TRBJ2-1; the D gene could be TRBD1 or TRBD2 (5 bases each). The CDR3 extends over 16 amino acids. CDR1 is SGHVS and CDR2 is FQNEAQ in the germline V gene. The ends were cut back, 2 bases at V and 1 base at J, with 12 bases in the middle. The CDR3 reads CASSLFGGQSYNEQFF. CDR3 sequence (DNA): TGTGCCAGCAGCTTATTTGGGGGTCAGTCCTACAATGAGCAGTTCTTC.